The subject of this entry is one TCR beta chain. There are a few counts of this clonotype. The clone's antigen remains unknown. No qualities accompany the bases; no much larger clone lies one base away. The CDR3 goes from the cysteine to the phenylalanine over 13 residues. The read is trimmed to its CDR3 DNA, 39 bases read in frame from base 1. The germline V gene gives CDR1 as SGHTA and CDR2 as FQGNSA. V is cut by 3 bases and J by 7 bases, and the space between the germline ends is 13 bases. Donors were approximately 42 systemically healthy Caucasian individuals from Russia aged roughly 6 to 95 years. About 9.6 milliliters of peripheral blood were collected from each donor into EDTA-treated Vacutainer tubes. Ficoll-Paque density-gradient centrifugation was used to isolate PBMCs, with at least 6 million obtained per sample. Trizol reagent was used to extract total RNA from the PBMCs, yielding at least 5.5 micrograms per sample. For every donor, flow cytometry on a PBMC aliquot measured the percentage of naive CD45RAhigh/CD27high T cells.

The record originates from a study of blood T cells in healthy people across ages (dated by TCRdb to the mid-2010s). In terms of the full investigation: In model experiments, template switching captured about one uniquely barcoded TCR beta cDNA molecule for every two T cells. Using deep sequencing normalized with unique cDNA molecular identifiers, the study measured how TCR beta repertoire diversity changes with age. Four age groups were formed from the donors: young (average approximately 17 years), middle-aged (around 40), aged (62) and long-lived (around 80). Donors of different ages were randomly distributed across sequencing lanes to avoid experimental bias. The study analyzed two additional independent replicas of 1 million unique cDNA reads from the same blood draw for two donors, one aged 18 to 29 and one aged 80 or older.

Libraries were built with 5' RACE. Instrument used: Illumina HiSeq 2500. A second PCR of roughly 6 to 12 cycles was run with a J-beta primer mix and a sample-barcoded 5' primer. Each TCR beta cDNA molecule received a unique molecular identifier from a template-switch 5' adaptor carrying 12 random nucleotides. Each sample yielded at least 3 million CDR3-containing paired-end reads. First-strand cDNA synthesis was performed from all RNA using the Mint cDNA synthesis kit, with priming by a TRBC-specific oligonucleotide. Following uracil-DNA glycosylase treatment, a first 18-cycle PCR with universal primers M1SS and BC2_uni_R was performed on all cDNA. Turning to the authors' computational methods: Normalization of each sample was performed by random selection of 1 million high-quality reads, each carrying a distinct molecular identifier. Reads with shared molecular identifiers were discarded instead of being binned into consensus sequences. MiTCR, run with a Q25 quality threshold and the strictest error-elimination algorithm, handled CDR3 identification, clonotype clustering and error correction. A nonparametric unseen species model with Euler transformation was used to estimate lower-bound total TCR beta diversity. TCRdb reprocessed the public reads (quality trimming at Q25 with fastp, clone calling with MiXCR) and kept in-frame beta chains. Identical CDR3 protein sequences are pooled into one entry, listed with their most common genes and DNA. These V and J calls rely on TCRdb rather than the paper's analysis. The sample records 850,000 to 1,100,000 distinct CDR3 sequences, around two fifths of which are singletons. The ten largest account for around 14% of the sample.

On the study overall, not on this receptor specifically: The CMV infection status of donors was not known, potentially confounding age-related changes in expanded clonotypes. The long-lived group showed more naive CD4+ T cells, fewer expanded clones and increased TCR diversity than the aged group, suggesting age selection. The percentage of naive T cells measured by flow cytometry correlated strongly with observed TCR beta diversity. Bulk unsorted PBMC profiling prevented conclusive comparison of naive and antigen-experienced compartments. Observed TCR beta diversity per million T cells fell roughly linearly with age, and a significant reduction was already apparent by age around 36. Estimates of total diversity based on one million sequenced T cells were regarded as lower bounds and as underestimates.

Sample: blood. This TCR was sampled from a man younger than 35 in good health. The rearranged segments are TRBV7-2 and TRBJ2-7; no D gene call is confident. In nucleotides, the sequence is TGTGCCAGCAGCTTGGGTCGACACAATGAGCAGTACTTC. Its translation is CASSLGRHNEQYF. Here the CDR3 is joined to the reference TRBV7-2 and TRBJ2-7 genes, and the full variable domain is: GAGVSQSPSNKVTEKGKDVELRCDPISGHTALYWYRQSLGQGLEFLIYFQGNSAPDKSGLPSDRFSAERTGGSVSTLTIQRTQQEDSAVYLCASSLGRHNEQYFGPGTRLTVT.